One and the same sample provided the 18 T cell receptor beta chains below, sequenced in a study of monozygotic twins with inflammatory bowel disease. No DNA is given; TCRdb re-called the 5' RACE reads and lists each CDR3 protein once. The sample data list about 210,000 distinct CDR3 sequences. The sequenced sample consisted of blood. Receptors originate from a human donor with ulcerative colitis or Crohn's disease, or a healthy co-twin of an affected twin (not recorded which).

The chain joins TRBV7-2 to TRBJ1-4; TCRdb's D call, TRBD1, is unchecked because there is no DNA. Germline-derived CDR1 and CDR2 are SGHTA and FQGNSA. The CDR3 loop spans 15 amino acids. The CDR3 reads CASSSGQGINEKLFF.

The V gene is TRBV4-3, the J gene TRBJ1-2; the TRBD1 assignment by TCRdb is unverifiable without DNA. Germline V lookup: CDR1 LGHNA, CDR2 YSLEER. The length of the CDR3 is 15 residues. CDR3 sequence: CASSPGQGASYGYTF.

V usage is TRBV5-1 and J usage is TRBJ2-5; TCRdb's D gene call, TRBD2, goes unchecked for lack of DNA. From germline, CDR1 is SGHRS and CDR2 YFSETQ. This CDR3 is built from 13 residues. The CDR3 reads CAISLRRQETQYF.

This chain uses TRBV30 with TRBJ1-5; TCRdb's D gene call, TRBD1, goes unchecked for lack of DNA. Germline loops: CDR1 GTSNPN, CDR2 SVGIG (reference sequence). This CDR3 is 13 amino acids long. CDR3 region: CAWSWGARQPQHF.

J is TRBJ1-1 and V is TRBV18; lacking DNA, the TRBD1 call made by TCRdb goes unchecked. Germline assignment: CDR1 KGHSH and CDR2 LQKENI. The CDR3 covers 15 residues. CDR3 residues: CASSPPGTLNTEAFF.

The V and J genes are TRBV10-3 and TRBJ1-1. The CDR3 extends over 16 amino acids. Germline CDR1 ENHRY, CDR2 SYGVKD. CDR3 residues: CAISDLGRPLNTEAFF.

The CDR3 loop reads CASSSAAGGGNTGELFF. V is TRBV6-1 and J is TRBJ2-2; absent DNA, TCRdb's TRBD2 call cannot be checked. CDR1 and CDR2 from the germline V gene are MNHNS and SASEGT. CDR3 length: 17 residues.

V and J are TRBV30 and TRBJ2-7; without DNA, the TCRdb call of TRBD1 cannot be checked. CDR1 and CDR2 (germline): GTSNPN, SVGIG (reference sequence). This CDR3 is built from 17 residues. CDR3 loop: CAWLKVSRDHSSYEQYF.

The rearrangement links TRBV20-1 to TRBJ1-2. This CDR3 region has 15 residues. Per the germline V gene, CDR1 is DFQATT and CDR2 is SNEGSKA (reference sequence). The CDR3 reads CSASRGGGKEGGYTF.

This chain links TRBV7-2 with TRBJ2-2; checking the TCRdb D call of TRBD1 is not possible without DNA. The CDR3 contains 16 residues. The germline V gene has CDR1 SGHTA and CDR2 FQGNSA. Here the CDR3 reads CASSLMGRGGTGELFF.

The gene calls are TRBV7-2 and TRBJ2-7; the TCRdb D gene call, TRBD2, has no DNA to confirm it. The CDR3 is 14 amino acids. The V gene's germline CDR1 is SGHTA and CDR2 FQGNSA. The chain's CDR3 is CASSLGGDLSEQYF.

CDR3 in amino acids: CAISDFTGGTEAFF. The V call is TRBV10-3, the J call TRBJ1-1; TCRdb picks TRBD1, but there is no DNA to check that call. The CDR3 extends over 14 amino acids. In germline, CDR1 is ENHRY, CDR2 SYGVKD.

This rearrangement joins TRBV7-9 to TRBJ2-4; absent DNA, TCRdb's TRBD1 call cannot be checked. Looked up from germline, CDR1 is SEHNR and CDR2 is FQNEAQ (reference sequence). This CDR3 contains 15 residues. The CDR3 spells CASSFGGLTKNIQYF.

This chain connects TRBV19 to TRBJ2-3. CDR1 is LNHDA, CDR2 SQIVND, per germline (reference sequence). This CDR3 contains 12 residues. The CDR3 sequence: CASRSLGDTQYF.

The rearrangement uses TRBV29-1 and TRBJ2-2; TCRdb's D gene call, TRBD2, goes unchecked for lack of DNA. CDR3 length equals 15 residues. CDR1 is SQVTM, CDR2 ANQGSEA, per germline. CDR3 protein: CSVPLAGPNTGELFF.

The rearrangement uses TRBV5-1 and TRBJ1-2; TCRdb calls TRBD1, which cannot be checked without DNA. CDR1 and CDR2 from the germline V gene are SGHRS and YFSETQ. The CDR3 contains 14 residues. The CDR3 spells CASSSGTGGYGYTF.

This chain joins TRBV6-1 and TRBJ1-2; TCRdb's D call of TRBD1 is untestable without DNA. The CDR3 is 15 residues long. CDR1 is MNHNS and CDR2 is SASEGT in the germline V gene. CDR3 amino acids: CASSRTGAVNYGYTF.

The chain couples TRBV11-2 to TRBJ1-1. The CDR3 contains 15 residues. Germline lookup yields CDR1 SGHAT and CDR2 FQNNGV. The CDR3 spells CASSPKRTANTEAFF.